A single sample gave rise to the 28 T cell receptor beta chains below, sequenced in a study of T cell repertoires in cytomegalovirus infection. The antigens these receptors bind are not known. TCRdb re-analysed the reads in MiXCR, keeping a single row per CDR3 protein. The repertoire holds roughly 500,000 distinct CDR3 sequences, with 30% to 40% as singletons. Sequenced material: cultured PBMCs, taken from culture after CMV antigen stimulation. The receptors stem from a human donor in good health (CMV status not recorded). Some clones in this sample may be carry-over from other donors' samples.

The chain has TRBV4-3 and TRBJ2-5; 7 positions match TRBD1. This CDR3 has 15 residues. From germline, CDR1 is LGHNA and CDR2 YSLEER. Trimming removed 3 bases from V and 3 bases from J; junction bases left unmatched: 7. The chain's CDR3 is CASSHEGQIKETQYF. DNA for the CDR3: TGCGCCAGCAGCCACGAGGGACAGATCAAAGAGACCCAGTACTTC.

The chain is built from TRBV29-1 and TRBJ1-1, with TRBD1 matching 8 bases. Trimming removed 7 bases from V and 5 bases from J; junction bases left unmatched: 12. The CDR3 runs to 14 residues. Looked up from germline, CDR1 is SQVTM and CDR2 is ANQGSEA. The CDR3 is CSAGQGNAETEAFF. The CDR3 DNA sequence: TGCAGCGCAGGACAGGGAAATGCCGAGACTGAAGCTTTCTTT. Full variable domain (outside the CDR3, taken from reference TRBV29-1 and TRBJ1-1): SAVISQKPSRDICQRGTSLTIQCQVDSQVTMMFWYRQQPGQSLTLIATANQGSEATYESGFVIDKFPISRPNLTFSTLTVSNMSPEDSSIYLCSAGQGNAETEAFFGQGTRLTVV.

The rearrangement joins TRBV5-4 to TRBJ2-5; 8 positions agree with TRBD1. The CDR3 runs 13 residues. CDR1 SGHNT and CDR2 YYREEE come from the germline V gene (reference sequence). V shed 6 bases, J shed 1 base, and the junction held 2 bases outside the gene matches. CDR3 coding DNA: TGTGCCAGCATTGACAGGGGCCAAGAGACCCAGTACTTC. It specifies CASIDRGQETQYF.

This sequence joins TRBV11-2 and TRBJ1-1; D possibly corresponds to TRBD1 (5 bases). CDR1 and CDR2 from the germline V gene are SGHAT and FQNNGV. CDR3 length: 15 residues. Trimming removed 1 base from V and 1 base from J, with 10 bases in between. The CDR3 reads CASSLGDQGNTEAFF. The CDR3 DNA reads as TGTGCCAGCAGCTTAGGTGATCAGGGGAACACTGAAGCTTTCTTT.

This clonotype has a handful of counts. The chain combines TRBV28 with TRBJ1-1, with 7 positions matching TRBD1. This CDR3 region has 15 residues. CDR1 MDHEN and CDR2 SYDVKM come from the germline V gene. V dropped 1 base and J dropped 7; count of bases not matched to a gene: 9. CDR3: CASSLSDTGQYEAFF. The CDR3, as DNA: TGTGCCAGCAGTTTATCGGATACGGGACAGTATGAAGCTTTCTTT.

CDR3 sequence reads: CASSAGTGQFTDTQYF. CDR3 bases: TGTGCCAGCAGCGCCGGGACAGGGCAGTTCACAGATACGCAGTATTTT. The V and J genes are TRBV9 and TRBJ2-3, with 9 bases identical to TRBD1. The CDR3 runs to 16 residues. From germline, CDR1 is SGDLS and CDR2 YYNGEE. V dropped 3 bases and J dropped 2; count of bases not matched to a gene: 7.

This chain uses TRBV5-4 with TRBJ1-2; D not resolved. Germline CDR1 reads SGHNT; CDR2 reads YYREEE (reference sequence). Trimming cost V 4 bases and J 2 bases, with 18 bases left between them. The CDR3 sequence is 16 residues long. The CDR3 reads CASSPGPILTNYGYTF. The CDR3 DNA sequence: TGTGCCAGCAGCCCTGGGCCAATTCTAACCAACTATGGCTACACCTTC.

V usage is TRBV13 and J usage is TRBJ2-3; 7 bases match TRBD2. The trim removed 5 bases at V and 2 bases at J, leaving 13 bases unmatched. CDR1 and CDR2 from the germline V gene are PRHDT and FYEKMQ (reference sequence). The CDR3 covers 17 residues. CDR3 bases: TGTGCCAGCAGCGACGAAGCCCTAGCGGCAAACACAGATACGCAGTATTTT. This translates into CASSDEALAANTDTQYF.

The CDR3 region is CASRLHANTGELFF. The CDR3 DNA follows: TGTGCCAGCCGGCTACACGCGAACACCGGGGAGCTGTTTTTT. V gene TRBV6-4 combines with J gene TRBJ2-2; unclear D gene. Trimming cost V 8 bases and J 0 bases, with 10 bases left between them. Germline V gives CDR1 MRHNA, CDR2 SNTAGT. This CDR3 is 14 amino acids long.

The genes are TRBV20-1 and TRBJ1-2; 8 nucleotides line up with TRBD1. Germline lookup yields CDR1 DFQATT and CDR2 SNEGSKA (reference sequence). J lost 7 bases, V lost 6 bases, and 7 bases had no gene match. CDR3 length: 12 residues. The CDR3 DNA follows: TGCAGTGCCGTCGCCGGGACAGGTGGCTACACCTTC. This codes for CSAVAGTGGYTF.

The rearrangement links TRBV12-3 or TRBV12-4 to TRBJ2-1; the D call may be TRBD1 or TRBD2 (5 bases each). The V gene lost 3 bases and the J gene lost 8 bases, with 14 bases spanning the gap. The CDR3 is 14 amino acids. CDR3: CASSFLTVGDEQFF. CDR3 DNA sequence: TGTGCCAGCAGTTTTCTGACCGTGGGGGATGAGCAGTTCTTC.

This clonotype was detected a few times. The gene calls are TRBV2 and TRBJ1-1; D not certain. The V end was cut by 9 bases, the J end by 3 bases, with 8 bases between. CDR3 length: 11 residues. Germline CDR1 is SNHLY and CDR2 is FYNNEI. CDR3 region: CASEADTEAFF. The CDR3 region has the DNA TGTGCCAGTGAAGCGGACACTGAAGCTTTCTTT.

This clonotype occurred many times. V is TRBV7-2 and J is TRBJ1-6; D gene uncertain. This CDR3 has 17 residues. Germline lookup yields CDR1 SGHTA and CDR2 FQGNSA. V lost 2 bases, J lost 0 bases, and 11 bases lay in between. In DNA, the CDR3 is TGTGCCAGCAGCTTATATTCCCTGAGCTCCTATAATTCACCCCTCCACTTT. Amino acid sequence: CASSLYSLSSYNSPLHF.

CDR3 sequence (DNA): TGCAGTGCTAGCGTCTACCAAGAGACCCAGTACTTC. It is translated as CSASVYQETQYF. This chain links TRBV20-1 with TRBJ2-5; D gene unclear. The CDR3 contains 12 residues. V was clipped by 3 bases and J by 0 bases, with 5 bases between them. In germline, CDR1 is DFQATT, CDR2 SNEGSKA (reference sequence).

In this sample, this clonotype turned up a few times. CDR3 region: CASSSLSDEQFF. CDR3 sequence (DNA): TGTGCCAGCAGCTCCTTATCCGATGAGCAGTTCTTC. V and J are TRBV7-2 and TRBJ2-1, with unresolved D. Between the trimmed V and J ends, which lost 4 bases and 8 bases, there was a span of 9 bases. The CDR3 is 12 residues long. Germline CDR1 and CDR2: SGHTA and FQGNSA.

The J gene is TRBJ2-7, the V gene TRBV2, with a tentative D call TRBD1 (6 bases). From germline, CDR1 is SNHLY and CDR2 FYNNEI. V was cut by 7 bases and J by 6 bases, with 10 bases left in between. The CDR3 covers 11 residues. The CDR3 region has the DNA TGTGCCAGCACCACAGGGCTCGAGCAGTACGTC. It is translated as CASTTGLEQYV.

The rearrangement joins TRBV2 to TRBJ2-7, with 9 bases lining up with TRBD2. The CDR3 has 18 amino acids. Germline CDR1 reads SNHLY; CDR2 reads FYNNEI. V trimming: 3 bases; J trimming: 6 bases; junction bases outside the gene matches: 18. The CDR3 region has the DNA TGTGCCAGCAGTGAGACGGGTTGGGGTAGCGGGAGATCGTCCGAGCAGTACTTC. It is translated as CASSETGWGSGRSSEQYF.

The count of this clonotype is one. With a much larger clone just one base away, this may be a read error. V is TRBV7-9 and J is TRBJ2-5; TRBD2 aligns across 11 bases. The J segment lost 4 bases and the V segment lost 1 base, leaving 8 bases of the junction unmatched. This CDR3 region has 17 residues. Germline CDR1 is SEHNR and CDR2 is FQNEAQ (reference sequence). The CDR3 loop reads CASSLGVVAGGPETQYF. The CDR3 DNA sequence: TGTGCCAGCAGCTTAGGGGTGGTAGCGGGAGGGCCAGAGACCCAGTACTTC.

There are many counts of this clonotype. The rearrangement uses TRBV11-2 and TRBJ2-5; maybe TRBD2 (7 bases). CDR1 is SGHAT and CDR2 is FQNNGV in the germline V gene. This CDR3 contains 17 residues. Trimming pared 5 bases from V and 4 bases from J, leaving 23 bases between. The DNA of the CDR3 is TGTGCCAGCAGCACACCGCAGGGGCGGGAGAACAGAGAGACCCAGTACTTC. Translating gives CASSTPQGRENRETQYF.

The chain has TRBV20-1 and TRBJ2-7; 8 bases line up with TRBD2. The ends lost 5 bases at V and 0 bases at J; junction bases unmatched: 15. The germline V gene has CDR1 DFQATT and CDR2 SNEGSKA (reference sequence). The CDR3 is 17 residues long. CDR3 region: CSARPLTAGTSSYEQYF. The DNA of the CDR3 is TGCAGTGCTCGTCCGCTAACAGCCGGGACTAGCTCCTACGAGCAGTACTTC.

The rearrangement joins TRBV19 to TRBJ2-1; possible D gene TRBD2, 6 bases. The CDR3 consists of 15 residues. Germline values: CDR1 LNHDA, CDR2 SQIVND (reference sequence). V was clipped by 3 bases and J by 6 bases, with 15 bases between them. CDR3 amino acids: CASSIRTSRSNEQFF. The CDR3 region has the DNA TGTGCCAGTAGTATCAGAACTAGCAGGAGCAATGAGCAGTTCTTC.

The chain recombines TRBV14 with TRBJ2-7; the D gene is possibly TRBD2 (6 bases). The CDR3 has 13 amino acids. Deletions cut 8 bases from V and 7 bases from J, with 18 bases between. The germline gives CDR1 SGHDN, CDR2 FVKESK. DNA of the CDR3: TGTGCCAGCCCAGGGTACGGGAGCAGTGAGCAGTACTTC. It yields the protein CASPGYGSSEQYF.

This chain uses TRBV7-2 with TRBJ2-3; D is unresolved. CDR3 length: 13 amino acids. The V gene's germline CDR1 is SGHTA and CDR2 FQGNSA. The V and J ends lost 5 bases and 9 bases respectively, with 15 bases between them. CDR3 sequence: CASSAITGYTQYF. The CDR3 DNA follows: TGTGCCAGCAGCGCAATAACCGGTTACACGCAGTATTTT.

The chain couples TRBV5-4 to TRBJ2-1, with D uncertain. Germline loops: CDR1 SGHNT, CDR2 YYREEE (reference sequence). The CDR3 totals 14 residues. Trimming left V 5 bases short and J 4 bases short, with 13 bases between. This CDR3 is CASSGVGQYNEQFF. In nucleotides, the CDR3 is TGTGCCAGCAGTGGGGTAGGCCAATACAATGAGCAGTTCTTC.

V is TRBV20-1 and J is TRBJ2-5, with TRBD1 identical over 7 bases. Per germline, CDR1 DFQATT and CDR2 SNEGSKA (reference sequence). This CDR3 is built from 15 residues. V gave up 1 base and J gave up 4 bases; unmatched junction bases: 9. The CDR3 reads CSARGSQGLGETQYF. As DNA, the CDR3 is TGCAGTGCTAGAGGTTCACAGGGGCTCGGAGAGACCCAGTACTTC.

The chain joins TRBV11-2 to TRBJ2-1; 14 bases line up with TRBD2. There are 16 residues in the CDR3. Trimming at V came to 2 bases and at J to 12 bases, leaving 9 bases not matched to a gene. Germline CDR1 SGHAT, CDR2 FQNNGV. In nucleotides, the CDR3 is TGTGCCAGCAGCTTAATGGGACTAGCGGGAGAAAACCGGCAGTTCTTC. This encodes CASSLMGLAGENRQFF.

V usage is TRBV7-2 and J usage is TRBJ2-7; 9 bases are a match to TRBD1. Germline loops: CDR1 SGHTA, CDR2 FQGNSA. V lost 5 bases to trimming and J lost 5 bases; unmatched junction nucleotides: 4. This CDR3 has 13 amino acids. The CDR3 sequence is CASSRDRENEQYF. In DNA, the CDR3 is TGTGCCAGCAGCCGGGACAGGGAAAACGAGCAGTACTTC.

In its sample, this clonotype was seen many times. The chain links TRBV7-2 to TRBJ2-3; 7 bases are shared with TRBD2. Germline CDR1 SGHTA, CDR2 FQGNSA. CDR3 length: 13 residues. Trimming at V came to 8 bases and at J to 3 bases, leaving 5 bases not matched to a gene. CDR3 amino acids: CASAAGETDTQYF. The CDR3 DNA is TGTGCCAGCGCGGCGGGAGAAACAGATACGCAGTATTTT.